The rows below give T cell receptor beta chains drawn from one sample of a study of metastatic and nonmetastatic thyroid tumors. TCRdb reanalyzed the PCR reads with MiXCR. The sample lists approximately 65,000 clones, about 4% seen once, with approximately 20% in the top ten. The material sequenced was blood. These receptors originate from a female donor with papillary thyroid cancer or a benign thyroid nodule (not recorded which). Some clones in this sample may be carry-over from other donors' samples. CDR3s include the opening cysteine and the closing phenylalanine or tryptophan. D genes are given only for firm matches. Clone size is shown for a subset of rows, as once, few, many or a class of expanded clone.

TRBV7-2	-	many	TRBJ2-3	CASTLGVGWADTQYF	TGTGCCAGCACCCTCGGGGTGGGGTGGGCAGATACGCAGTATTTT
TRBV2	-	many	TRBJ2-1	CASSPEGAPGSNEQFF	TGTGCCAGCAGTCCGGAGGGAGCTCCAGGGTCCAATGAGCAGTTCTTC
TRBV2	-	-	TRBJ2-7	CASSEDMACYEQYF	TGTGCCAGCAGTGAGGACATGGCGTGCTACGAGCAGTACTTC
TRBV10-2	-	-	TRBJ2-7	CASSEREPYEQYF	TGCGCCAGCAGTGAGCGGGAGCCCTACGAGCAGTACTTC
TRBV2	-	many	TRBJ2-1	CASSRTVGISYNEQFF	TGTGCCAGCAGCCGGACTGTGGGGATATCCTACAATGAGCAGTTCTTC
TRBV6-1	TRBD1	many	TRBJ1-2	CASSYETGFIGYTF	TGTGCCAGCAGTTACGAGACAGGGTTTATTGGCTACACCTTC
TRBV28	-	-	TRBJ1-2	CASSTPRLFNYGYTF	TGTGCCAGCAGTACGCCCCGGCTTTTTAACTATGGCTACACCTTC
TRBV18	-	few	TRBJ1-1	CASSPFKEMNTEAFF	TGTGCCAGCTCACCATTTAAGGAAATGAACACTGAAGCTTTCTTT
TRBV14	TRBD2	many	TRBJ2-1	CASSQDFFALAGGPGEGNNEQFF	TGTGCCAGCAGCCAAGATTTTTTTGCACTAGCGGGAGGGCCGGGGGAGGGCAACAATGAGCAGTTCTTC
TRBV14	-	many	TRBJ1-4	CASSQGWGPNEKLFF	TGTGCCAGCAGCCAAGGGTGGGGCCCAAATGAAAAACTGTTTTTT
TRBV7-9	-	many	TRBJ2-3	CASSLAAYLAGRTDTQYF	TGTGCCAGCAGCTTAGCGGCCTATCTGGCGGGACGCACAGATACGCAGTATTTT
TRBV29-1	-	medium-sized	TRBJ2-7	CSVGGSVAEQYF	TGCAGCGTCGGCGGGTCAGTCGCCGAGCAGTACTTC
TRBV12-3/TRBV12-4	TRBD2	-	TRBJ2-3	CASSPAGRRADTQYF	TGTGCCAGCAGTCCAGCCGGGAGGCGTGCAGATACGCAGTATTTT
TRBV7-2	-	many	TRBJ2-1	CASSLAAPLSYNEQFF	TGTGCCAGCAGCTTGGCGGCACCCCTCTCCTACAATGAGCAGTTCTTC
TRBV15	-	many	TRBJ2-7	CATSRDQGDEQYF	TGTGCCACCAGCAGAGATCAGGGTGACGAGCAGTACTTC
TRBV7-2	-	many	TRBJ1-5	CASSLAAGWGQPQHF	TGTGCCAGCAGCTTAGCCGCAGGGTGGGGTCAGCCCCAGCATTTT
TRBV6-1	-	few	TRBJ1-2	CASSERRGYYGYTF	TGTGCCAGCAGTGAGAGGCGGGGATACTATGGCTACACCTTC
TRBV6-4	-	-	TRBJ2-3	CASSDTKASSDTQYF	TGTGCCAGCAGTGACACTAAGGCTAGTTCAGATACGCAGTATTTT
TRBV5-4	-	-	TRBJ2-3	CARSSGASTDTQYF	TGTGCCAGAAGCAGCGGAGCTAGCACAGATACGCAGTATTTT
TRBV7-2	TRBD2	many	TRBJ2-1	CASSRSGASSYNEQFF	TGTGCCAGCAGCCGTAGCGGGGCTAGCTCCTACAATGAGCAGTTCTTC
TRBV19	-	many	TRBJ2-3	CASSITGPGDTQYF	TGTGCCAGTAGTATTACAGGGCCAGGGGATACGCAGTATTTT
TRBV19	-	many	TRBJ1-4	CASTRGGITNEKLFF	TGTGCCAGCACAAGAGGGGGGATAACTAATGAAAAACTGTTTTTT
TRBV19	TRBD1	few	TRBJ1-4	CASTRTGATNEKLFF	TGTGCCAGTACCCGGACAGGGGCCACTAATGAAAAACTGTTTTTT
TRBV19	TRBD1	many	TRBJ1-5	CASTWDRGSNQPQHF	TGTGCCAGTACCTGGGACAGGGGGAGCAATCAGCCCCAGCATTTT
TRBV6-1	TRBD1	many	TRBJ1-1	CASSSGRGWTEAFF	TGTGCCAGCAGTTCCGGCAGGGGGTGGACTGAAGCTTTCTTT
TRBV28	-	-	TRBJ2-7	CASSFRQGDEQYF	TGTGCCAGCAGTTTCCGGCAGGGTGATGAGCAGTACTTC
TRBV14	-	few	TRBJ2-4	CASSPTGIAKNIQYF	TGTGCCAGCAGCCCTACAGGGATTGCCAAAAACATTCAGTACTTC
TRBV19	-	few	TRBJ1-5	CASTKVLPVGNQPQHF	TGTGCCAGTACTAAGGTTCTCCCTGTCGGCAATCAGCCCCAGCATTTT
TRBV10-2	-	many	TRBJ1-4	CASSPTGPEEGTNEKLFF	TGCGCCAGCAGCCCCACAGGGCCCGAAGAAGGCACTAATGAAAAACTGTTTTTT
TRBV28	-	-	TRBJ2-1	CASSRTDMGSYNEQFF	TGTGCCAGCAGTCGGACAGATATGGGTTCCTACAATGAGCAGTTCTTC
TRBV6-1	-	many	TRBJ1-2	CASSPRTGAGGGGYTF	TGTGCCAGCAGTCCACGGACGGGGGCGGGGGGGGGTGGCTACACCTTC
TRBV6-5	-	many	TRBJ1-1	CASSYSTVLTEAFF	TGTGCCAGCAGTTACTCGACAGTCCTGACTGAAGCTTTCTTT
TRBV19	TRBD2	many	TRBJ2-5	CARGGKDQETQYF	TGTGCCAGGGGGGGGAAAGACCAAGAGACCCAGTACTTC
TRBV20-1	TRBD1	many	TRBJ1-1	CSARDHRTGTNTEAFF	TGCAGTGCTAGAGATCATAGGACAGGAACGAACACTGAAGCTTTCTTT
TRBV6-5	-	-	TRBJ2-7	CASSWGPTYEQYF	TGTGCCAGCAGTTGGGGACCGACCTACGAGCAGTACTTC
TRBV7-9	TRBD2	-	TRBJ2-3	CASNLDSGRPRGDTQYF	TGTGCCAGCAACTTGGATAGCGGGAGACCGAGGGGGGATACGCAGTATTTT
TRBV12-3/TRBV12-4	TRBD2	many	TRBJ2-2	CASSLASGSGELFF	TGTGCCAGCAGTTTGGCTAGCGGAAGCGGGGAGCTGTTTTTT
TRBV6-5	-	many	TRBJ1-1	CASSYSNRLAKKFEAFF	TGTGCCAGCAGTTACTCGAATCGGTTGGCAAAAAAGTTTGAAGCTTTCTTT
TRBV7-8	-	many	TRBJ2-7	CASSLVLGEQYF	TGTGCCAGCAGCTTAGTATTGGGGGAGCAGTACTTC
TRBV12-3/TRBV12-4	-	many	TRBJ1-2	CASSLGTPIYGYTF	TGTGCCAGCAGTTTAGGCACACCGATATATGGCTACACCTTC